Here is one T cell receptor (beta chain) with its context. Its antigen is currently unknown. Stable disease denoted Graves' hyperthyroidism without ophthalmopathy progression within 18 months. Patients aged 18 to 65 with hyperthyroidism were newly diagnosed, with duration under 2 months. The CDR3 runs to 13 residues. Unmatched junction bases numbered 4, after V lost 3 bases and J lost 7 bases. In germline, CDR1 is DFQATT, CDR2 SNEGSKA (reference sequence). This sample stems from a study of T cells in Graves' hyperthyroidism and ophthalmopathy. Findings of the study overall: Using 13 V-J features, a model discriminated ophthalmopathy from stable hyperthyroidism.

RNA transcripts provided the source from which TCR beta CDR3 regions were amplified. Researchers ran a first-round RT-PCR on the TCR CDR3 using the HTBI primer set. One entry per CDR3 protein results from TCRdb running MiXCR on the multiplex PCR reads. There are around 450,000 distinct CDR3 sequences in the sample; about 15% occur only once, and around 14% lies in the top ten. The clonotype comes from a woman younger than 30 with Graves' hyperthyroidism. Sequencing input: blood. The chain is built from TRBV20-1 and TRBJ1-5; 9 nucleotides agree with TRBD1. The CDR3 coding sequence is TGCAGTGCTAGCACAGGGACAGGGCAGCCCCAGCATTTT. It specifies CSASTGTGQPQHF.